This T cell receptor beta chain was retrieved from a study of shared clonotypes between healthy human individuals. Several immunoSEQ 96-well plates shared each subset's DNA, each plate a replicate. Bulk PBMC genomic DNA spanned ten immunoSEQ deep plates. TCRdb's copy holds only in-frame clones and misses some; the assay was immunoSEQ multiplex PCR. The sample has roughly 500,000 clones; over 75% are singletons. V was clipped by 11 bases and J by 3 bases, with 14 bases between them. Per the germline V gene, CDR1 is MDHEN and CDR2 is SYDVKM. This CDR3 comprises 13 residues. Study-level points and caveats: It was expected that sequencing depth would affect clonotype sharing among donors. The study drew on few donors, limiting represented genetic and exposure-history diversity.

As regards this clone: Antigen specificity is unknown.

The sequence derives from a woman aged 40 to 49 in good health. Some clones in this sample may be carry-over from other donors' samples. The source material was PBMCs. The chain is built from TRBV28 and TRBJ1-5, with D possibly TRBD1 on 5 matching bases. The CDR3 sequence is CACSLGVNQPQHF. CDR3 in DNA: TGTGCCTGTTCCTTGGGGGTCAATCAGCCCCAGCATTTT.